These 3 T cell receptor beta chains were all obtained from the same sample, sequenced in a study of blood T cell repertoires in COVID-19. Data came from immunoSEQ multiplex PCR; TCRdb stores just in-frame clones and leaves some out. The repertoire holds about 150,000 clones, 87% seen once, with more than 5% in the top ten. The sample consisted of peripheral blood. All receptors come from a human donor in a cohort sampled during active COVID-19.

The chain links TRBV2 to TRBJ2-1, with TRBD2 as a possible D gene (6 bases). CDR1 and CDR2 from the germline V gene are SNHLY and FYNNEI. The V gene lost 8 bases and the J gene lost 10 bases, with 18 bases spanning the gap. This CDR3 has 13 residues. This chain's CDR3 is CASRGTGVWEQFF. DNA of the CDR3: TGTGCCAGCCGCGGAACGGGAGTCTGGGAGCAGTTCTTC. The whole variable domain, filled in from reference TRBV2 and TRBJ2-1, reads EPEVTQTPSHQVTQMGQEVILRCVPISNHLYFYWYRQILGQKVEFLVSFYNNEISEKSEIFDDQFSVERPDGSNFTLKIRSTKLEDSAMYFCASRGTGVWEQFFGPGTRLTVL.

The CDR3 DNA reads TGTGCCTGGACCATGCCGGGACTAGCTGAAACTGGGGCCAACGTCCTGACTTTC. Encoded protein: CAWTMPGLAETGANVLTF. The chain recombines TRBV30 with TRBJ2-6; 9 bases match TRBD2. CDR1 GTSNPN and CDR2 SVGIG come from the germline V gene (reference sequence). Unmatched junction bases numbered 12, after V lost 4 bases and J lost 2 bases. This CDR3 has 18 residues.

The V call is TRBV7-8, the J call TRBJ1-2; no clear D gene. CDR3 length: 14 amino acids. V was trimmed by 2 bases and J by 1 base, leaving 8 bases between them. Germline CDR1 SGHVS, CDR2 FQNEAQ. The CDR3 nucleotides are TGTGCCAGCAGCTTAAGCGGCAATAACTATGGCTACACCTTC. It translates to CASSLSGNNYGYTF.